This T cell receptor beta chain comes out of a study of OX40 agonist ivuxolimab in advanced cancers. Sequencing was performed with immunoSEQ multiplex PCR; in TCRdb, only in-frame clones are kept and a portion is missing. The data show about 48,000 clones, around 90% seen once. V was clipped by 4 bases and J by 7 bases; unmatched bases: 13. Per the germline V gene, CDR1 is SGHNT and CDR2 is YYREEE (reference sequence). There are 16 residues in the CDR3. The sample here was CD4+ or CD8+ T cells sorted from blood, taken in a trial of the OX40 agonist ivuxolimab. The rearrangement links TRBV5-4 to TRBJ2-2, with 7 bases lining up with TRBD1. The receptor's source is an adult with an advanced solid tumor such as melanoma, head and neck, liver or kidney cancer. The CDR3 protein is CASSGRGQVPLGELFF. CDR3 in DNA: TGTGCCAGCAGCGGACGAGGACAGGTCCCTCTCGGGGAGCTGTTTTTT.